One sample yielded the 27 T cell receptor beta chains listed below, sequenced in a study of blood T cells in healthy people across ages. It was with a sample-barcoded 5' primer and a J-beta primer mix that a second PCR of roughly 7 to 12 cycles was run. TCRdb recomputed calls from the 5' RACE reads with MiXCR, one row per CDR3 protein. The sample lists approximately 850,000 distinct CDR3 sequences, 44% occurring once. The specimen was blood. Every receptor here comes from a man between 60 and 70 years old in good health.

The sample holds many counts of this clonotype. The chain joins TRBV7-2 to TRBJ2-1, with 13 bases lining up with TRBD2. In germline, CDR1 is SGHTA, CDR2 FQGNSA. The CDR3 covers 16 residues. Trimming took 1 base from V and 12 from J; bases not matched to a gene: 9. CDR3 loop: CASSLVTSGGTRRQFF. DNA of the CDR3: TGTGCCAGCAGCTTAGTGACTAGCGGGGGGACTAGGCGGCAGTTCTTC.

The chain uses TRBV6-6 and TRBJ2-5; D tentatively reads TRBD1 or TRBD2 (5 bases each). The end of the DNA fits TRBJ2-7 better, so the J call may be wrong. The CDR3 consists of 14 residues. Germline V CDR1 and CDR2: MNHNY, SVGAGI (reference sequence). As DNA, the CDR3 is TGTGCCAGCAGCCTTTCCGGGGCAATTAACGAGCAGTACTTC. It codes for CASSLSGAINEQYF.

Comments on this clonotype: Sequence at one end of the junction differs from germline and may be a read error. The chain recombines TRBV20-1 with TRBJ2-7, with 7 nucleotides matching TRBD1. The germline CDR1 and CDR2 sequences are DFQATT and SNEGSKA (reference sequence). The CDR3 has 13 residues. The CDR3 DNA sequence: TGCAGTTCTAGTTCCGGGACAGAGGGCGAGCAGTACTTC. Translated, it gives CSSSSGTEGEQYF.

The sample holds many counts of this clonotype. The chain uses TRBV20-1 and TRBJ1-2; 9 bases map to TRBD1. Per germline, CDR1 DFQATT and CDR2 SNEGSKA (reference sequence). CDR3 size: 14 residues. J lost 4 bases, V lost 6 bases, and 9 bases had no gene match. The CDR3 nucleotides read TGCAGTGCACAGGAGACAGGGGGAATCTATGGCTACACCTTC. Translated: CSAQETGGIYGYTF.

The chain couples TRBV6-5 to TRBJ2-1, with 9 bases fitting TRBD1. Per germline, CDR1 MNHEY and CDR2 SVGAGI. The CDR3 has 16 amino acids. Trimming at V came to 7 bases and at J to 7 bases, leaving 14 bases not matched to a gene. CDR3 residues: CASTKIGTGLLNEQFF. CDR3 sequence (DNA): TGTGCCAGCACCAAAATCGGGACAGGGTTGTTAAATGAGCAGTTCTTC.

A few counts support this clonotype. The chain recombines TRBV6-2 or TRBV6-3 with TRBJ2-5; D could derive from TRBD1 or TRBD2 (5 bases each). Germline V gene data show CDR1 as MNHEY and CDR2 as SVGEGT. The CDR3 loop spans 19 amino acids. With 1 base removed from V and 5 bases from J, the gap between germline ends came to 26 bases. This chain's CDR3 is CASSYLKGLASFGAETQYF. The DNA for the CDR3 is TGTGCCAGCAGTTACTTAAAGGGGTTGGCTAGCTTCGGGGCGGAGACCCAGTACTTC.

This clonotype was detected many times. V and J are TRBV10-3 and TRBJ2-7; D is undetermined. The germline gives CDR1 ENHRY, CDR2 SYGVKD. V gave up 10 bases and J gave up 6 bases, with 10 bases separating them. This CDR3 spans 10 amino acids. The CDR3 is CATREREQYF. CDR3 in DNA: TGTGCCACCCGCGAGCGCGAGCAGTACTTC.

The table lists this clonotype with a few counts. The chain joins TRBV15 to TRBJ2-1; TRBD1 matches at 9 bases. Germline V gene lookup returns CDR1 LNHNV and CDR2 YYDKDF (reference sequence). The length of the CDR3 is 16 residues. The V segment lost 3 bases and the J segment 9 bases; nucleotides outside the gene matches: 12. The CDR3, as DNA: TGTGCCACCAGCAGGCGGAAAACAGGGGGCTATGGTGAGCAGTTCTTC. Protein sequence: CATSRRKTGGYGEQFF.

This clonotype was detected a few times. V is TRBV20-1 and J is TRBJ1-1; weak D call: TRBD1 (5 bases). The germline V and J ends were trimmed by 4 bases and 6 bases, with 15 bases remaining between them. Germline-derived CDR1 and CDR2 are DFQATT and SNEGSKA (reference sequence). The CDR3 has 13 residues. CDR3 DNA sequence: TGCAGTGCTAAAGGCGGGGGGGGGGCTGAAGCTTTCTTT. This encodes CSAKGGGGAEAFF.

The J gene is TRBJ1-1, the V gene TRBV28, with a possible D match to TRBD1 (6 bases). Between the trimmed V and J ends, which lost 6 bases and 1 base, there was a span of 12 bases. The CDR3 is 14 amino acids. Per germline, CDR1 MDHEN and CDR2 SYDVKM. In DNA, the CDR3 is TGTGCCAGCAGAGACGGGGGGCGGAACACTGAAGCTTTCTTT. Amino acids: CASRDGGRNTEAFF.

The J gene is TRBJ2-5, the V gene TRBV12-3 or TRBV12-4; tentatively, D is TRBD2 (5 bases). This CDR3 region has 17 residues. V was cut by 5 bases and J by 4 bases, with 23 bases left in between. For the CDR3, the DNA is TGTGCCAGCAGTCGGGGAGATTTAAGCAGGTGGGGAGAGACCCAGTACTTC. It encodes CASSRGDLSRWGETQYF.

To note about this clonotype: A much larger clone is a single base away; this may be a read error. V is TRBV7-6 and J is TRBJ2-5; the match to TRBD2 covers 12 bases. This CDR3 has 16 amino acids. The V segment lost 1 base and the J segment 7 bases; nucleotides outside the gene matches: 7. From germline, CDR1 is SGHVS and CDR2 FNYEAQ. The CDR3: CASSLGLAGVGVTQYF. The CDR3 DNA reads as TGTGCCAGCAGCTTAGGACTAGCGGGGGTGGGAGTGACCCAGTACTTC.

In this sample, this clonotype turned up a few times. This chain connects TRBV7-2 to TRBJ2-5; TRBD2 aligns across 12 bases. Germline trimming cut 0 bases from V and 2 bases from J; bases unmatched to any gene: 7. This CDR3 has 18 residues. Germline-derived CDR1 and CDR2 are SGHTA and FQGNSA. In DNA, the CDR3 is TGTGCCAGCAGCTTAGCCCCTAGCGGGGGGGCAGTACAAGAGACCCAGTACTTC. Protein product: CASSLAPSGGAVQETQYF. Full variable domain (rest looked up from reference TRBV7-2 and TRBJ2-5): GAGVSQSPSNKVTEKGKDVELRCDPISGHTALYWYRQSLGQGLEFLIYFQGNSAPDKSGLPSDRFSAERTGGSVSTLTIQRTQQEDSAVYLCASSLAPSGGAVQETQYFGPGTRLLVL.

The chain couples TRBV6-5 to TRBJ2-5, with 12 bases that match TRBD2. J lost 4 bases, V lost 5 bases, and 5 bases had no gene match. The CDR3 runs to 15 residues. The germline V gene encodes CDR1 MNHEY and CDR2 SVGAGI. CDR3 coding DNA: TGTGCCAGCAGTCCTCCGGGACTAGCGGGAGAGACCCAGTACTTC. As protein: CASSPPGLAGETQYF.

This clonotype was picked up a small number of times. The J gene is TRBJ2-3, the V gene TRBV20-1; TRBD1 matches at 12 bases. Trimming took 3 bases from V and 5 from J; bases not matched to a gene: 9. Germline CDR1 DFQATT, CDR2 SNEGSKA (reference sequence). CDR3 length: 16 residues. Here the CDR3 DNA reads TGCAGTGCTAGCTTGATGGGACAGGGGGCAGAAGATACGCAGTATTTT. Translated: CSASLMGQGAEDTQYF.

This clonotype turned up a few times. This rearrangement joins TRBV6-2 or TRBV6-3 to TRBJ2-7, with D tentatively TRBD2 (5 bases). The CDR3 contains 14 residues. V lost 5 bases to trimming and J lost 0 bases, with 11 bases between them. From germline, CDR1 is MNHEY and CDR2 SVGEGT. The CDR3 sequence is CASSNNGVSYEQYF. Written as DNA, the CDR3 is TGTGCCAGCAGTAACAACGGGGTCTCCTACGAGCAGTACTTC.

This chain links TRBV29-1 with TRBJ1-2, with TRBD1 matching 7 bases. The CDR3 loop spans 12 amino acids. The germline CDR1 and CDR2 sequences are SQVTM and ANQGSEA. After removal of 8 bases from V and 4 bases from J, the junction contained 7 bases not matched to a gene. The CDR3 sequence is CSCLGGFYGYTF. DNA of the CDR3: TGCAGCTGCTTAGGGGGCTTCTATGGCTACACCTTC.

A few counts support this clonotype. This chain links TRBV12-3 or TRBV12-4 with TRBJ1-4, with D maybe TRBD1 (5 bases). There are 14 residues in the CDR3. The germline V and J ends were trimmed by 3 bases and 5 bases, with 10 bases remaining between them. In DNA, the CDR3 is TGTGCCAGCAGTTTTTGGGGCCCGAATGAAAAACTGTTTTTT. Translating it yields CASSFWGPNEKLFF.

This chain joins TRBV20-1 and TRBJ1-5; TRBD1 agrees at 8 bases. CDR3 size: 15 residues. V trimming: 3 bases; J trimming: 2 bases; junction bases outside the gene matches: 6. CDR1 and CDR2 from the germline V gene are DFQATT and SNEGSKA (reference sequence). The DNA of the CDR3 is TGCAGTGCTAGGGACAGGGATTGGGGCAATCAGCCCCAGCATTTT. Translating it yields CSARDRDWGNQPQHF.

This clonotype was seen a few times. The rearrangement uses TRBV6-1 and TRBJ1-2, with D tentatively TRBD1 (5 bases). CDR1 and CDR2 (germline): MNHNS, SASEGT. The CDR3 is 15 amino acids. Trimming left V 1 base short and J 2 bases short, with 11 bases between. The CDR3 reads CASSEGSGANYGYTF. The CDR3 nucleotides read TGTGCCAGCAGTGAAGGGAGTGGGGCGAACTATGGCTACACCTTC.

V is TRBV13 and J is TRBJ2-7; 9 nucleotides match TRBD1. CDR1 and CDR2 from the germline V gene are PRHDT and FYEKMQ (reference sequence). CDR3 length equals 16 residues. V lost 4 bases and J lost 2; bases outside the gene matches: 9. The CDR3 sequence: CASSYALGQGPYEQYF. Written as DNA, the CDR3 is TGTGCCAGCAGCTATGCTTTGGGACAGGGCCCCTACGAGCAGTACTTC.

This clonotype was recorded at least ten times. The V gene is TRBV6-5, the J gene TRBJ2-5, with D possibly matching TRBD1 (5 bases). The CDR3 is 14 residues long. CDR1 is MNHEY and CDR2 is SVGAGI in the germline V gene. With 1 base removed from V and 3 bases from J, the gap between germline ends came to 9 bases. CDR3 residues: CASSYWEGEETQYF. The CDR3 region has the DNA TGTGCCAGCAGTTACTGGGAAGGGGAAGAGACCCAGTACTTC.

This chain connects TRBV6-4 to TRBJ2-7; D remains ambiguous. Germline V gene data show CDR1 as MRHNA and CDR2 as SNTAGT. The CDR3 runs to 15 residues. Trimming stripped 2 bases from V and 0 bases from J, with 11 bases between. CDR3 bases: TGTGCCAGCAGTGACGGGGTCCCCTTCTCCTACGAGCAGTACTTC. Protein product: CASSDGVPFSYEQYF.

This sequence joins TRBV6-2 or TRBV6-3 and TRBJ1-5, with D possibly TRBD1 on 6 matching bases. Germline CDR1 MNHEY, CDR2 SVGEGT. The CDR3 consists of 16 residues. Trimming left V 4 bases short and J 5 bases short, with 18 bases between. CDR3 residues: CASSFASDRMYQPQHF. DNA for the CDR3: TGTGCCAGCAGTTTTGCCTCTGACAGGATGTATCAGCCCCAGCATTTT.

CDR3 loop: CSARDRMSGGVETQYF. DNA for the CDR3: TGCAGTGCTAGAGACCGAATGAGCGGGGGGGTTGAGACCCAGTACTTC. The rearrangement uses TRBV20-1 and TRBJ2-5; the match to TRBD2 covers 10 bases. Germline trimming cut 0 bases from V and 5 bases from J; bases unmatched to any gene: 9. Germline values: CDR1 DFQATT, CDR2 SNEGSKA (reference sequence). The CDR3 runs 16 residues.

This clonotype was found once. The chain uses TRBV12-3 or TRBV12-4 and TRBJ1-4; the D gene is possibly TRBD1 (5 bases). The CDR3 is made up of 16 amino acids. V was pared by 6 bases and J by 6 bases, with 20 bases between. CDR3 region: CASSLDSGTPYEKLFF. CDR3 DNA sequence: TGTGCCAGCAGCCTAGATTCCGGGACTCCATATGAAAAACTGTTTTTT.

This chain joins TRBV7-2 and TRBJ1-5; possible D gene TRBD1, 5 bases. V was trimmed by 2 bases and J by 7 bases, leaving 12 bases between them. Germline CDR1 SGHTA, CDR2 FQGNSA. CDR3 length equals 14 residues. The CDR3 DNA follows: TGTGCCAGCAGCTTAAATACAGGTTTACAGCCCCAGCATTTT. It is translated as CASSLNTGLQPQHF.